This TCR beta chain was sequenced during a study of T cell responses to AZD1222 COVID-19 vaccine. Study results and limitations: Donors skewed white British and female; clonal diversity was possibly underestimated. Regions 160-218 and 743-854 held dominance among vaccine-associated CD4 TCRs, which spanned spike.

This clone is a singleton in its sample. What it binds is not known. Only in-frame clones appear in the TCRdb table, and some are missing; sequencing was by immunoSEQ multiplex PCR. The repertoire includes roughly 200,000 clones, 91% of them detected once, and about 1.7% sits in the top ten. V was pared by 4 bases and J by 5 bases, with 6 bases of the junction left unmatched. The CDR3 consists of 14 residues. The rearrangement links TRBV23-1 to TRBJ1-2; TRBD1 matches 8 bases. TRBV23-1 is an open reading frame whose function is uncertain. The source material was peripheral blood, sampled 28 days after the second AZD1222 dose. The receptor comes from an adult who received the AZD1222 COVID-19 vaccine. In DNA, the CDR3 is TGCGCCAGCAGTCCGACAGGGGTTGGTTATGGCTACACCTTC. Its protein product is CASSPTGVGYGYTF.